A single sample gave rise to the 21 T cell receptor beta chains below, sequenced in a study of blood T cell repertoires in COVID-19 (dated by TCRdb to the early 2020s). Library creation used the immunoSEQ multiplex PCR assay. Entries here come from immuneACCESS through TCRdb and include only in-frame sequences with V and J called. Some clones fail to appear in such tables; in the studies checked, an unresolved V gene covers under half of the shortfall, and the cause of the remainder is unknown. This sample is represented by approximately 230,000 clones; 90% to 95% of them were singletons. Jointly, the top ten make up over 1.5% of the sample. Specimen: PBMCs or T cells enriched from blood (not recorded which). The receptors shown here come from a woman aged 18-29 years who had recovered from COVID-19.

The genes are TRBV4-3 and TRBJ2-5; no reliable D call. V lost 1 base and J lost 5, with 8 bases in between. This CDR3 is 13 amino acids long. CDR1 is LGHNA, CDR2 YSLEER, per germline. As DNA, the CDR3 is TGCGCCAGCAGCCAAGGGAGACGGGAGACCCAGTACTTC. Encoded protein: CASSQGRRETQYF.

This sequence joins TRBV19 and TRBJ2-5; TRBD1 matches at 8 bases. The CDR3 is 13 residues long. Germline trimming cut 4 bases from V and 7 bases from J; bases unmatched to any gene: 5. Germline CDR1 is LNHDA and CDR2 is SQIVND (reference sequence). CDR3 amino acids: CASSRDRFGTQYF. CDR3 nucleotides: TGTGCCAGTAGTAGGGACAGGTTCGGGACCCAGTACTTC.

This clone appeared a single time. The rearrangement uses TRBV5-5 and TRBJ1-4, with TRBD1 identical over 10 bases. Germline V CDR1 and CDR2: SGHKS, YYEKEE (reference sequence). The length of the CDR3 is 14 residues. Unmatched junction bases numbered 1, after V lost 1 base and J lost 7 bases. CDR3 in DNA: TGTGCCAGCAGCTTGTGGGACAGGGGTGAAAAACTGTTTTTT. It encodes CASSLWDRGEKLFF.

The chain carries TRBV9 and TRBJ1-5; 7 bases are shared with TRBD1. The germline CDR1 and CDR2 sequences are SGDLS and YYNGEE. V gave up 5 bases and J gave up 3 bases; unmatched junction bases: 8. This CDR3 region has 15 residues. The CDR3 DNA sequence: TGTGCCAGCAGTCCATCACAGGGGAACAATCAGCCCCAGCATTTT. Protein product: CASSPSQGNNQPQHF.

The V call is TRBV12-3 or TRBV12-4, the J call TRBJ1-6, with D unresolved. V was clipped by 3 bases and J by 10 bases, with 10 bases between them. The CDR3 loop spans 13 amino acids. Here the CDR3 reads CASSLAGGSPLHF. As DNA, the CDR3 is TGTGCCAGCAGTTTGGCGGGAGGATCACCCCTCCACTTT.

V is TRBV18 and J is TRBJ1-6, with D maybe TRBD1 (6 bases). The CDR3 contains 14 residues. Germline CDR1 and CDR2: KGHSH and LQKENI. Between the trimmed V and J ends, which lost 5 bases and 10 bases, there was a span of 15 bases. The CDR3 is CASSARTDRSPLHF. The CDR3 DNA sequence: TGTGCCAGCTCAGCCAGGACAGACCGCTCACCCCTCCACTTT.

This chain connects TRBV28 to TRBJ1-4; possible D gene TRBD1, 6 bases. The CDR3 consists of 14 residues. V was pared by 6 bases and J by 6 bases, with 14 bases between. Per the germline V gene, CDR1 is MDHEN and CDR2 is SYDVKM. The CDR3 protein is CASSSAGDDEKLFF. The CDR3 nucleotides read TGTGCCAGCAGCTCGGCAGGGGATGATGAAAAACTGTTTTTT.

CDR3 sequence (DNA): TGCGCCAGCAGCTCCGGACAGGGGGAAAATGAGCAGTTCTTC. It specifies CASSSGQGENEQFF. This chain links TRBV5-1 with TRBJ2-1, with 10 positions matching TRBD1. Germline assignment: CDR1 SGHRS and CDR2 YFSETQ. Trimming took 3 bases from V and 7 from J; bases not matched to a gene: 4. This CDR3 comprises 14 residues.

This chain links TRBV18 with TRBJ1-2; TRBD1 might be the D (6 bases). Trimming pared 5 bases from V and 2 bases from J, leaving 12 bases between. The CDR3 has 14 amino acids. The germline gives CDR1 KGHSH, CDR2 LQKENI. CDR3 amino acids: CASSSNTGNYGYTF. The CDR3 bases are TGTGCCAGCTCATCGAACACAGGGAACTATGGCTACACCTTC. Full variable domain (remainder filled in from reference TRBV18 and TRBJ1-2): NAGVMQNPRHLVRRRGQEARLRCSPMKGHSHVYWYRQLPEEGLKFMVYLQKENIIDESGMPKERFSAEFPKEGPSILRIQQVVRGDSAAYFCASSSNTGNYGYTFGSGTRLTVV.

The rearrangement links TRBV7-2 to TRBJ1-2; a weak D match, TRBD1 (5 bases). Germline CDR1 reads SGHTA; CDR2 reads FQGNSA. This CDR3 comprises 14 residues. The germline V and J ends were trimmed by 5 bases and 0 bases, with 10 bases remaining between them. The CDR3 nucleotides are TGTGCCAGCAGCGCTCAGGGTTCTAACTATGGCTACACCTTC. Protein product: CASSAQGSNYGYTF.

V usage is TRBV6-4 and J usage is TRBJ2-1; 11 nucleotides align to TRBD2. Germline trimming cut 6 bases from V and 7 bases from J; bases unmatched to any gene: 11. Germline V lookup: CDR1 MRHNA, CDR2 SNTAGT. The CDR3 is 16 amino acids. The CDR3 here is CASSENLAGGLNEQFF. Written as DNA, the CDR3 is TGTGCCAGCAGCGAGAATTTAGCGGGAGGGCTAAATGAGCAGTTCTTC.

The table lists this clone with a few counts. The chain is built from TRBV9 and TRBJ2-1; D is undetermined. The CDR3 length is 11 residues. The V end was cut by 3 bases, the J end by 8 bases, with 6 bases between. Germline values: CDR1 SGDLS, CDR2 YYNGEE. The CDR3 bases are TGTGCCAGCAGCGGGGCCGATGAGCAGTTCTTC. This translates into CASSGADEQFF.

The chain is built from TRBV7-8 and TRBJ1-2; 7 nucleotides match TRBD1. The CDR3 extends over 12 amino acids. Germline trimming cut 1 base from V and 8 bases from J; bases unmatched to any gene: 1. CDR1 is SGHVS, CDR2 FQNEAQ, per germline. CDR3 in amino acids: CASSLGQGGYTF. The CDR3 DNA reads as TGTGCCAGCAGCTTAGGACAGGGCGGCTACACCTTC.

This chain links TRBV28 with TRBJ1-6; possibly TRBD1 for D (5 bases). The CDR3 has 12 residues. V lost 1 base and J 11 bases, leaving 6 bases between the germline ends. Germline values: CDR1 MDHEN, CDR2 SYDVKM. The CDR3 coding sequence is TGTGCCAGCAGTTTATCGGGGGCACCCCTCCACTTT. Its protein product is CASSLSGAPLHF.

In this sample, this clone turned up once. One junction end does not reproduce the germline sequence, and a read error may be involved. The chain links TRBV24-1 to TRBJ2-7; D might be TRBD2 (6 bases). There are 13 residues in the CDR3. Germline CDR1 reads KGHDR; CDR2 reads SFDVKD. The chain's CDR3 is CATSDWGREERYF. The CDR3, as DNA: TGTGCCACCAGCGATTGGGGCAGGGAGGAACGGTACTTC.

The rearrangement links TRBV5-4 to TRBJ2-1; TRBD1 aligns across 7 bases. The CDR3 contains 15 residues. Germline V CDR1 and CDR2: SGHNT, YYREEE (reference sequence). Trimming cost V 0 bases and J 6 bases; bases outside gene matches: 6. CDR3 loop: CASSLEGAAFNEQFF. CDR3 DNA sequence: TGTGCCAGCAGCTTGGAGGGGGCCGCTTTCAATGAGCAGTTCTTC.

The rearrangement uses TRBV7-2 and TRBJ2-3; 7 bases are shared with TRBD2. Germline CDR1 reads SGHTA; CDR2 reads FQGNSA. V lost 5 bases and J lost 2; bases outside the gene matches: 4. CDR3 length: 14 amino acids. DNA of the CDR3: TGTGCCAGCAGCCGGGGAGGGACCACAGATACGCAGTATTTT. Its protein is CASSRGGTTDTQYF. Combining the CDR3 with reference TRBV7-2 and TRBJ2-3 gives the whole variable domain GAGVSQSPSNKVTEKGKDVELRCDPISGHTALYWYRQSLGQGLEFLIYFQGNSAPDKSGLPSDRFSAERTGGSVSTLTIQRTQQEDSAVYLCASSRGGTTDTQYFGPGTRLTVL.

The gene calls are TRBV6-5 and TRBJ2-7; unclear D gene. Trimming removed 3 bases at V and 0 bases at J, with 6 bases between. The CDR3 consists of 13 residues. Looked up from germline, CDR1 is MNHEY and CDR2 is SVGAGI. The CDR3 nucleotides read TGTGCCAGCAGTTATCCGGGCTCCTACGAGCAGTACTTC. As protein: CASSYPGSYEQYF.

The CDR3 loop reads CASSLNRDRGRSFYGYTF. The CDR3, as DNA: TGTGCCAGCAGCCTTAACCGGGACAGGGGGCGATCCTTCTATGGCTACACCTTC. The chain carries TRBV5-8 and TRBJ1-2, with 12 bases matching TRBD1. Trimming cost V 4 bases and J 4 bases; bases outside gene matches: 14. There are 18 residues in the CDR3. The germline CDR1 and CDR2 sequences are SGHTS and YDEGEE.

The chain links TRBV2 to TRBJ1-5; 7 bases align to TRBD1. The CDR3 is made up of 14 amino acids. Germline V gives CDR1 SNHLY, CDR2 FYNNEI. The J segment lost 6 bases and the V segment lost 5 bases, leaving 7 bases of the junction unmatched. CDR3 in DNA: TGTGCCAGCAGTCAGACAGGGTGGGGTCAGCCCCAGCATTTT. Its translation is CASSQTGWGQPQHF.

The V and J genes are TRBV5-4 and TRBJ2-2, with 9 bases that match TRBD2. The V gene's germline CDR1 is SGHNT and CDR2 YYREEE (reference sequence). There are 14 residues in the CDR3. Trimming cost V 4 bases and J 8 bases; bases outside gene matches: 6. The CDR3 DNA reads as TGTGCCAGCAGCGGGGGACTAGCTTCGGGGGAGCTGTTTTTT. Protein: CASSGGLASGELFF. The full variable domain, rest sourced from reference TRBV5-4 and TRBJ2-2, is ETGVTQSPTHLIKTRGQQVTLRCSSQSGHNTVSWYQQALGQGPQFIFQYYREEENGRGNFPPRFSGLQFPNYSSELNVNALELDDSALYLCASSGGLASGELFFGEGSRLTVL.